The 11 T cell receptor beta chains presented below share a single source sample, sequenced in a study of control samples from healthy donors and cancer patients. Clones were sequenced by immunoSEQ multiplex PCR, and TCRdb holds only the in-frame ones, with some missing. Among around 80,000 clones listed, roughly 89% were seen once. Sample: blood. The source of these receptors is a middle-aged man in good health.

V gene TRBV6-6 combines with J gene TRBJ1-4, with 7 nucleotides matching TRBD1. V shed 5 bases, J shed 6 bases, and the junction held 6 bases outside the gene matches. CDR1 and CDR2 (germline): MNHNY, SVGAGI (reference sequence). This CDR3 spans 14 amino acids. Written as DNA, the CDR3 is TGTGCCAGCAGTATGACAGGGAGGGATGAAAAACTGTTTTTT. Protein: CASSMTGRDEKLFF.

This sequence joins TRBV6-1 and TRBJ2-7; D might be TRBD1 (6 bases). CDR3 length: 12 residues. Germline CDR1 MNHNS, CDR2 SASEGT. Trimming cost V 2 bases and J 7 bases, with 9 bases left between them. The CDR3 region is CASSERGIEQYF. CDR3 DNA sequence: TGTGCCAGCAGTGAAAGGGGGATTGAGCAGTACTTC.

The chain has TRBV4-2 and TRBJ1-5; D uncertain. Between the trimmed V and J ends, which lost 0 bases and 2 bases, there was a span of 8 bases. This CDR3 region has 15 residues. Germline loops: CDR1 LGHNA, CDR2 YNFKEQ. CDR3 nucleotides: TGTGCCAGCAGCCAAGAAACCGGCGGCAATCAGCCCCAGCATTTT. As protein: CASSQETGGNQPQHF.

The chain has TRBV29-1 and TRBJ2-1; 8 bases fit TRBD1. The CDR3 contains 13 residues. V shed 7 bases and J 9 bases; nucleotides not matched to a gene: 11. The V gene's germline CDR1 is SQVTM and CDR2 ANQGSEA. CDR3 DNA sequence: TGCAGCGGTTCTCAGGGGGCGCTTTTTGAGCAGTTCTTC. It specifies CSGSQGALFEQFF.

This clone has a single count. This chain joins TRBV6-5 and TRBJ1-2; TRBD1 aligns across 9 bases. The germline V gene has CDR1 MNHEY and CDR2 SVGAGI. The CDR3 is made up of 13 amino acids. The junction had 8 bases not matched to a gene; V was cut back by 7 bases and J by 8 bases. CDR3 amino acids: CASKGQGRRGYTF. The CDR3 bases are TGTGCCAGCAAGGGACAGGGCCGAAGGGGCTACACCTTC.

The rearrangement uses TRBV5-4 and TRBJ2-4, with D perhaps TRBD2 (5 bases). Germline CDR1 reads SGHNT; CDR2 reads YYREEE (reference sequence). The V and J ends lost 4 bases and 3 bases respectively, with 11 bases between them. The CDR3 consists of 14 residues. The CDR3, as DNA: TGTGCCAGCAGCCCGGACTCGGACAAAAACATTCAGTACTTC. Protein product: CASSPDSDKNIQYF. Full variable domain (outside the CDR3, taken from reference TRBV5-4 and TRBJ2-4): ETGVTQSPTHLIKTRGQQVTLRCSSQSGHNTVSWYQQALGQGPQFIFQYYREEENGRGNFPPRFSGLQFPNYSSELNVNALELDDSALYLCASSPDSDKNIQYFGAGTRLSVL.

V is TRBV14 and J is TRBJ2-5; D gene unclear. CDR1 and CDR2 (germline): SGHDN, FVKESK. CDR3 length: 12 amino acids. Trimming removed 1 base at V and 4 bases at J, with 4 bases between. CDR3 in amino acids: CASSQVIETQYF. The CDR3 DNA is TGTGCCAGCAGCCAAGTAATAGAGACCCAGTACTTC.

V and J are TRBV18 and TRBJ1-1; 7 bases agree with TRBD1. Trimming removed 3 bases from V and 3 bases from J; junction bases left unmatched: 7. The CDR3 runs 15 residues. Germline V gene sequence: CDR1 KGHSH, CDR2 LQKENI. In DNA, the CDR3 is TGTGCCAGCTCACCCCTCGGGACAGCAGACACTGAAGCTTTCTTT. It codes for CASSPLGTADTEAFF.

The rearrangement uses TRBV6-5 and TRBJ1-1; D is ambiguous. V gave up 6 bases and J gave up 1 base, with 9 bases separating them. Germline CDR1 reads MNHEY; CDR2 reads SVGAGI. The CDR3 loop spans 13 amino acids. CDR3 in DNA: TGTGCCAGCAGCACCTACAGGAACACTGAAGCTTTCTTT. It encodes CASSTYRNTEAFF.

The V call is TRBV6-1, the J call TRBJ2-2; no reliable D call. This CDR3 is built from 16 residues. Trimming took off 3 bases at V and 0 bases at J, with 11 bases between the two ends. Per germline, CDR1 MNHNS and CDR2 SASEGT. This CDR3 is CASSEVRDPNTGELFF. The CDR3 bases are TGTGCCAGCAGTGAGGTTAGAGACCCGAACACCGGGGAGCTGTTTTTT.

This chain links TRBV15 with TRBJ2-1; 11 nucleotides agree with TRBD2. The CDR3 totals 15 residues. CDR1 LNHNV and CDR2 YYDKDF come from the germline V gene (reference sequence). V shed 1 base and J 5 bases; nucleotides not matched to a gene: 1. The CDR3 DNA sequence: TGTGCCACCAGCAGAGGTAGCGGGAGGGACAATGAGCAGTTCTTC. It codes for CATSRGSGRDNEQFF. The variable domain in full, with the rest retrieved from reference TRBV15 and TRBJ2-1, is DAMVIQNPRYQVTQFGKPVTLSCSQTLNHNVMYWYQQKSSQAPKLLFHYYDKDFNNEADTPDNFQSRRPNTSFCFLDIRSPGLGDTAMYLCATSRGSGRDNEQFFGPGTRLTVL.